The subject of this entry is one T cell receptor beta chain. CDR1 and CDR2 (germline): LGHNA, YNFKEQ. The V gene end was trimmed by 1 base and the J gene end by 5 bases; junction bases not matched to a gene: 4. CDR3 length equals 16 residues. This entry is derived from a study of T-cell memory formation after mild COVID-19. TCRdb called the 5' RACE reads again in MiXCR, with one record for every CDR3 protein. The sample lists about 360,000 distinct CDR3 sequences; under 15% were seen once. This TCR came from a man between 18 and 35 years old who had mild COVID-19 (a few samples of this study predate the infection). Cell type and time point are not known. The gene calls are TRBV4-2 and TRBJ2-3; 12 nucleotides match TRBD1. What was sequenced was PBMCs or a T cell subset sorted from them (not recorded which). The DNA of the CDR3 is TGTGCCAGCAGCCAAGGAGGGACAGGGGGCGTAGATACGCAGTATTTT. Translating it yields CASSQGGTGGVDTQYF.